This passage covers 21 T cell receptor beta chains from one sample sequenced in a study of beta chain features in type 1 diabetes. What was sequenced were expressed TCRB transcripts, since all of the isolated RNA had been reverse transcribed. The table came from immunoSEQ multiplex PCR; TCRdb's copy has only in-frame clones and leaves some out. The sample consists of about 130,000 clones, around a tenth of them appearing once. Sequencing used central memory CD4+ T cells from blood. All receptors derive from a man aged 18-30 years in good health.

A few counts support this clone. This rearrangement joins TRBV4-2 to TRBJ1-2; D is perhaps TRBD1 (5 bases). Germline CDR1 LGHNA, CDR2 YNFKEQ. Trimming removed 1 base from V and 2 bases from J, with 17 bases in between. The CDR3 extends over 17 amino acids. The CDR3: CASSQAFVSAGNYGYTF. The CDR3 DNA sequence: TGTGCCAGCAGCCAAGCTTTTGTCAGCGCAGGGAACTATGGCTACACCTTC.

There are a few counts of this clone. The chain links TRBV5-4 to TRBJ2-3, with 9 bases aligning to TRBD2. Germline-derived CDR1 and CDR2 are SGHNT and YYREEE (reference sequence). There are 15 residues in the CDR3. Germline trimming cut 2 bases from V and 7 bases from J; bases unmatched to any gene: 8. CDR3 protein: CASSLRAGGVNTQYF. For the CDR3, the DNA is TGTGCCAGCAGCTTAAGAGCGGGGGGCGTCAATACGCAGTATTTT.

This clone was detected a few times. V usage is TRBV6-6 and J usage is TRBJ2-1; TRBD1 agrees at 7 bases. The CDR3 contains 16 residues. Germline V CDR1 and CDR2: MNHNY, SVGAGI (reference sequence). V lost 5 bases and J lost 0; bases outside the gene matches: 7. The CDR3 reads CASSLNRGSSYNEQFF. The CDR3 coding sequence is TGTGCCAGCAGTCTTAACAGGGGAAGCTCCTACAATGAGCAGTTCTTC.

This clone was detected only a few times. CDR3 coding DNA: TGTGCCAGCAGCTTAGGGAGCAGTCATGGCTACACCTTC. The encoded protein is CASSLGSSHGYTF. The rearrangement links TRBV7-6 to TRBJ1-2; D call uncertain. Trimming took off 1 base at V and 6 bases at J, with 9 bases between the two ends. The CDR3 contains 13 residues. Per the germline V gene, CDR1 is SGHVS and CDR2 is FNYEAQ.

The V call is TRBV30, the J call TRBJ1-5, with D tentatively TRBD1 (6 bases). The germline V gene has CDR1 GTSNPN and CDR2 SVGIG (reference sequence). There are 13 residues in the CDR3. V was cut by 2 bases and J by 6 bases, with 11 bases left in between. The CDR3 spells CAWSMEGGQPQHF. CDR3 DNA sequence: TGTGCCTGGAGTATGGAAGGGGGTCAGCCCCAGCATTTT.

This clone was seen more than once but under ten times. This rearrangement joins TRBV4-3 to TRBJ2-3; 9 positions match TRBD2. The V gene's germline CDR1 is LGHNA and CDR2 YSLEER. Trimming took 4 bases from V and 2 from J; bases not matched to a gene: 13. The length of the CDR3 is 18 residues. For the CDR3, the DNA is TGCGCCAGCAGCCCCAAGGGGAAAGCGGGGGGTGACACAGATACGCAGTATTTT. It encodes CASSPKGKAGGDTDTQYF.

The V and J genes are TRBV15 and TRBJ2-5; 7 bases agree with TRBD2. CDR1 and CDR2 from the germline V gene are LNHNV and YYDKDF (reference sequence). V was pared by 9 bases and J by 4 bases, with 8 bases of the junction left unmatched. This CDR3 region has 13 residues. The CDR3 nucleotides read TGTGCCACATCCCGGGACTATAGAGAGACCCAGTACTTC. Its protein is CATSRDYRETQYF.

A few counts support this clone. This rearrangement joins TRBV7-2 to TRBJ2-7; D unclear. The germline V gene has CDR1 SGHTA and CDR2 FQGNSA. This CDR3 is built from 15 residues. The V gene lost 1 base and the J gene lost 2 bases, with 12 bases spanning the gap. The CDR3 protein is CASSLVVSSPYEQYF. CDR3 DNA: TGTGCCAGCAGCTTAGTCGTGTCTAGTCCCTACGAGCAGTACTTC.

V usage is TRBV5-1 and J usage is TRBJ2-7; D perhaps matches TRBD2 (5 bases). In germline, CDR1 is SGHRS, CDR2 YFSETQ. The CDR3 is 13 amino acids. Trimming removed 4 bases from V and 4 bases from J, with 12 bases in between. CDR3 residues: CASSPGGQYEQYF. DNA for the CDR3: TGCGCCAGCAGCCCTGGAGGTCAGTACGAGCAGTACTTC.

This chain uses TRBV7-2 with TRBJ2-3, with 10 nucleotides matching TRBD2. CDR3 length equals 17 residues. Germline trimming cut 0 bases from V and 7 bases from J; bases unmatched to any gene: 10. Germline CDR1 and CDR2: SGHTA and FQGNSA. CDR3 nucleotide sequence: TGTGCCAGCAGCTTAGCCCAAGCGGGGGGGAGAATATATACGCAGTATTTT. Its translation: CASSLAQAGGRIYTQYF. The entire variable domain, with the rest obtained from reference TRBV7-2 and TRBJ2-3, is as follows: GAGVSQSPSNKVTEKGKDVELRCDPISGHTALYWYRQSLGQGLEFLIYFQGNSAPDKSGLPSDRFSAERTGGSVSTLTIQRTQQEDSAVYLCASSLAQAGGRIYTQYFGPGTRLTVL.

Only a few counts were recorded for this clone. The J gene is TRBJ2-5, the V gene TRBV5-1; 8 bases fit TRBD2. The J call is uncertain, as TRBJ2-7 better fits the DNA end. The CDR3 is made up of 13 amino acids. The V gene's germline CDR1 is SGHRS and CDR2 YFSETQ. The CDR3 DNA reads as TGCGCCAGCAGCGGACGGGAGGGCTACGAGCAGTACTTC. Its protein is CASSGREGYEQYF.

J is TRBJ1-3 and V is TRBV28, with TRBD1 matching 7 bases. CDR1 and CDR2 from the germline V gene are MDHEN and SYDVKM. V lost 7 bases and J lost 3; bases outside the gene matches: 6. This CDR3 region has 14 residues. The CDR3: CASNNRDSGNTIYF. CDR3 sequence (DNA): TGTGCCAGCAATAACCGGGACAGTGGAAACACCATATATTTT.

This clone was seen more than once but under ten times. The chain joins TRBV10-3 to TRBJ2-4; tentatively, D is TRBD2 (6 bases). This CDR3 is built from 15 residues. The V end lost 3 bases, the J end lost 3 bases, and 12 bases lay between the germline ends. Germline CDR1 is ENHRY and CDR2 is SYGVKD. The DNA for the CDR3 is TGTGCCATCAGTGATGGGGGGACGGGCAAAAACATTCAGTACTTC. Encoded protein: CAISDGGTGKNIQYF.

The chain has TRBV25-1 and TRBJ1-6; D gene ambiguous. V gave up 3 bases and J gave up 6 bases, with 6 bases separating them. The CDR3 consists of 13 residues. CDR1 is MGHDK, CDR2 SYGVNS, per germline. CDR3 amino acids: CASSDPLNSPLHF. CDR3 nucleotides: TGTGCCAGCAGTGACCCTCTTAATTCACCCCTCCACTTT.

In this sample, this clone turned up many times. The chain combines TRBV18 with TRBJ2-3; tentative D call: TRBD1 (6 bases). Germline-derived CDR1 and CDR2 are KGHSH and LQKENI. The CDR3 runs to 12 residues. V lost 5 bases and J lost 5, with 8 bases in between. CDR3 region: CASSSGEDTQYF. For the CDR3, the DNA is TGTGCCAGCTCATCAGGGGAAGATACGCAGTATTTT.

The chain carries TRBV27 and TRBJ1-5; 9 nucleotides match TRBD1. The V gene's germline CDR1 is MNHEY and CDR2 SMNVEV (reference sequence). J gave up 7 bases and V 5 bases, and 12 bases lay outside the gene matches. This CDR3 spans 16 amino acids. Written as DNA, the CDR3 is TGTGCCAGCAGTCGGCGGACAGGGGACATAGGACAGCCCCAGCATTTT. Translating gives CASSRRTGDIGQPQHF.

This clone was counted only a few times. The rearrangement links TRBV19 to TRBJ1-3; TRBD1 aligns across 9 bases. Germline CDR1 LNHDA, CDR2 SQIVND (reference sequence). The V and J ends lost 6 bases and 4 bases, in that order; junction bases with no gene match: 4. The CDR3 is 14 residues long. The DNA of the CDR3 is TGTGCCAGTAGGCGGACAGGGGCCGGAAACACCATATATTTT. Protein product: CASRRTGAGNTIYF.

This clone was seen more than once but under ten times. The CDR3 is CASSLEGSRSYNEQFF. The CDR3 coding sequence is TGTGCCAGCAGCTTAGAGGGCAGCCGCTCCTACAATGAGCAGTTCTTC. The chain has TRBV11-3 and TRBJ2-1; D unclear. The V end was cut by 0 bases, the J end by 0 bases, with 9 bases between. CDR1 is SGHNT and CDR2 is YENEEA in the germline V gene. The CDR3 contains 16 residues.

This clone turned up a few times. The rearrangement links TRBV5-5 to TRBJ2-5; 10 bases agree with TRBD2. The trim removed 3 bases at V and 6 bases at J, leaving 8 bases unmatched. This CDR3 has 15 residues. Germline loops: CDR1 SGHKS, CDR2 YYEKEE (reference sequence). CDR3 sequence reads: CASSWGSGGAKTQYF. CDR3 coding DNA: TGTGCCAGCAGCTGGGGCAGCGGGGGGGCAAAGACCCAGTACTTC.

This clone was seen repeatedly, ten times or more. This sequence joins TRBV15 and TRBJ2-4; TRBD2 agrees at 7 bases. Germline V CDR1 and CDR2: LNHNV, YYDKDF (reference sequence). With 6 bases clipped from V and 6 bases from J, the junction kept 11 bases outside the gene matches. The CDR3 has 15 amino acids. The CDR3 sequence is CATSREEYLGNIQYF. Written as DNA, the CDR3 is TGTGCCACCAGTCGGGAGGAATATCTGGGAAACATTCAGTACTTC.

The CDR3 reads CASSQEGGPAPSYNEQFF. As DNA, the CDR3 is TGCGCCAGCAGCCAAGAGGGCGGGCCCGCCCCCTCCTACAATGAGCAGTTCTTC. The chain carries TRBV4-1 and TRBJ2-1, with D perhaps matching TRBD2 (5 bases). V shed 0 bases and J shed 0 bases, with 15 bases lying between them. CDR1 and CDR2 (germline): MGHRA, YSYEKL. This CDR3 has 18 amino acids.